This passage covers 17 T cell receptor beta chains from one sample sequenced in a study of OX40 agonist ivuxolimab in advanced cancers. The protocol was immunoSEQ multiplex PCR, while the TCRdb copy is restricted to in-frame clones and leaves out a portion. The repertoire holds 70,000 to 95,000 clones, with 70% to 90% as singletons. This material consisted of CD4+ or CD8+ T cells sorted from blood, taken in a trial of the OX40 agonist ivuxolimab. The receptors shown here come from an adult with an advanced solid tumor such as melanoma, head and neck, liver or kidney cancer.

This chain connects TRBV7-2 to TRBJ2-1; TRBD2 agrees at 8 bases. Germline CDR1 SGHTA, CDR2 FQGNSA. J gave up 4 bases and V 5 bases, and 7 bases lay outside the gene matches. The CDR3 totals 15 residues. In nucleotides, the CDR3 is TGTGCCAGCAGCCCCCCGGCGGGAGGTTACAATGAGCAGTTCTTC. Residues: CASSPPAGGYNEQFF.

The chain links TRBV29-1 to TRBJ2-3; 7 bases line up with TRBD1. Germline loops: CDR1 SQVTM, CDR2 ANQGSEA. Germline trimming cut 5 bases from V and 1 base from J; bases unmatched to any gene: 3. The CDR3 is made up of 13 amino acids. Here the CDR3 reads CSVHGQGTDTQYF. The CDR3 nucleotides are TGCAGCGTTCACGGACAGGGCACAGATACGCAGTATTTT.

The sample holds a few counts of this clone. V gene TRBV29-1 combines with J gene TRBJ2-3; D is ambiguous. V shed 4 bases and J shed 4 bases, with 6 bases lying between them. Germline assignment: CDR1 SQVTM and CDR2 ANQGSEA. The CDR3 length is 11 residues. CDR3 loop: CSVGTSDTQYF. CDR3 DNA sequence: TGCAGCGTTGGGACCTCAGATACGCAGTATTTT.

V and J are TRBV6-6 and TRBJ2-7; 7 bases align to TRBD2. Germline V gene data show CDR1 as MNHNY and CDR2 as SVGAGI (reference sequence). The V segment lost 2 bases and the J segment 3 bases; nucleotides outside the gene matches: 4. The length of the CDR3 is 14 residues. DNA of the CDR3: TGTGCCAGCAGTTACCTAGCGGCGAGCTACGAGCAGTACTTC. Encoded protein: CASSYLAASYEQYF.

This chain connects TRBV9 to TRBJ2-7, with 10 bases that match TRBD2. Germline-derived CDR1 and CDR2 are SGDLS and YYNGEE. Germline trimming cut 4 bases from V and 5 bases from J; bases unmatched to any gene: 6. The length of the CDR3 is 14 residues. CDR3 bases: TGTGCCAGCAGCCCCCTAGCGGGAGACGACGAGCAGTACTTC. It translates to CASSPLAGDDEQYF.

V and J are TRBV7-8 and TRBJ1-3; 7 bases are shared with TRBD1. The germline V gene encodes CDR1 SGHVS and CDR2 FQNEAQ. Losses at the gene ends were 0 bases for V and 2 bases for J; bases not matched to a gene: 4. The CDR3 consists of 16 residues. The CDR3 coding sequence is TGTGCCAGCAGCTTAGCGAACACAGGGGCTGGAAACACCATATATTTT. Residues: CASSLANTGAGNTIYF.

The rearrangement joins TRBV30 to TRBJ2-7, with 9 bases matching TRBD2. Per the germline V gene, CDR1 is GTSNPN and CDR2 is SVGIG (reference sequence). Trimming took 4 bases from V and 6 from J; bases not matched to a gene: 10. The CDR3 covers 14 residues. CDR3 sequence (DNA): TGTGCCTGGACCGTGGGGACTAGCTCATCCGAGCAGTACTTC. Its protein is CAWTVGTSSSEQYF.

The V gene is TRBV5-1, the J gene TRBJ2-5; 7 bases line up with TRBD2. The CDR3 extends over 14 amino acids. Losses at the gene ends were 4 bases for V and 3 bases for J; bases not matched to a gene: 6. Germline V gene sequence: CDR1 SGHRS, CDR2 YFSETQ. Written as DNA, the CDR3 is TGCGCCAGCAGCAGATTAAGCGGGAAAGAGACCCAGTACTTC. Its translation is CASSRLSGKETQYF.

This clone appeared a single time. Sequence at one end of the junction differs from germline and may be a read error. The genes are TRBV19 and TRBJ1-5, with D tentatively TRBD1 (6 bases). The CDR3 runs to 12 residues. The V gene's germline CDR1 is LNHDA and CDR2 SQIVND (reference sequence). CDR3 DNA sequence: TGTGCCAGTGGAGGGGGAGGAGGGGAAAGGGGTTTT. Amino acid sequence: CASGGGGGERGF.

This clone was seen only once. The CDR3 loop reads CASSSPGGGYNEQFF. In DNA, the CDR3 is TGTGCCAGCAGCTCCCCCGGGGGTGGTTACAATGAGCAGTTCTTC. The rearrangement uses TRBV13 and TRBJ2-1, with a possible D match to TRBD2 (6 bases). Trimming removed 4 bases from V and 4 bases from J, with 14 bases in between. Germline lookup yields CDR1 PRHDT and CDR2 FYEKMQ (reference sequence). The CDR3 consists of 15 residues.

The CDR3 reads CASRLLAGEQETQYF. The CDR3 nucleotides are TGTGCCAGCAGGTTACTAGCGGGAGAACAAGAGACCCAGTACTTC. The chain joins TRBV7-2 to TRBJ2-5; TRBD2 matches 11 bases. The CDR3 runs 15 residues. Unmatched junction bases numbered 5, after V lost 6 bases and J lost 2 bases. The germline V gene encodes CDR1 SGHTA and CDR2 FQGNSA.

Note on this clone: Its ends do not fully match the called genes, so a read error is possible. V gene TRBV5-6 combines with J gene TRBJ1-2, with a possible D match to TRBD1 (6 bases). Germline V lookup: CDR1 SGHDT, CDR2 YYEEEE. The CDR3 totals 15 residues. The CDR3, as DNA: TGTGCCGGCAGCTTGATAAGGGGGACTGACTATGGCTACACCTTC. Its translation: CAGSLIRGTDYGYTF.

The rearrangement joins TRBV14 to TRBJ2-1; D is possibly TRBD2 (6 bases). This CDR3 spans 13 amino acids. Trimming stripped 3 bases from V and 5 bases from J, with 8 bases between. Germline lookup yields CDR1 SGHDN and CDR2 FVKESK. CDR3 region: CASSQTGDNEQFF. CDR3 DNA sequence: TGTGCCAGCAGCCAGACGGGGGACAATGAGCAGTTCTTC.

The chain employs TRBV4-1 and TRBJ1-5; TRBD1 agrees at 8 bases. The CDR3 consists of 13 residues. Germline CDR1 is MGHRA and CDR2 is YSYEKL. The V gene end was trimmed by 2 bases and the J gene end by 9 bases; junction bases not matched to a gene: 3. CDR3 sequence reads: CASSQTGGGPQHF. CDR3 bases: TGCGCCAGCAGCCAAACAGGGGGGGGGCCCCAGCATTTT.

The V call is TRBV5-1, the J call TRBJ1-4; TRBD1 matches 8 bases. The V gene end was trimmed by 7 bases and the J gene end by 2 bases; junction bases not matched to a gene: 4. The CDR3 is made up of 14 amino acids. Germline V gene data show CDR1 as SGHRS and CDR2 as YFSETQ. In DNA, the CDR3 is TGCGCCAGCCGGACAGGGAAGACTAATGAAAAACTGTTTTTT. It specifies CASRTGKTNEKLFF.

The rearrangement joins TRBV30 to TRBJ2-2; TRBD1 matches at 8 bases. The CDR3 runs 13 residues. With 8 bases clipped from V and 5 bases from J, the junction kept 7 bases outside the gene matches. Per germline, CDR1 GTSNPN and CDR2 SVGIG (reference sequence). The CDR3 DNA is TGTGCCACCGACAGGGGTCGAACCGGGGAGCTGTTTTTT. Encoded protein: CATDRGRTGELFF.

The V and J genes are TRBV29-1 and TRBJ2-7; the D is unclear. V dropped 5 bases and J dropped 1 base, with 6 bases sitting between them. This CDR3 contains 11 residues. Germline values: CDR1 SQVTM, CDR2 ANQGSEA. The CDR3 DNA reads TGCAGCGTTCTAGAGTCCTACGAGCAGTACTTC. Protein: CSVLESYEQYF.